The 26 T cell receptor beta chains below all came from one sample that was sequenced in a study of early T cells in non-severe SARS-CoV-2 infection. TCRdb passed the 5' RACE reads through MiXCR, listing each CDR3 protein once. The repertoire has approximately 75,000 distinct CDR3 sequences, 3.5% to 6% of them found once; the top ten carry roughly 3.4%. The sample was whole blood, taken at baseline. The receptors come from an adult who was a healthcare worker with PCR-confirmed SARS-CoV-2 infection or an uninfected control (not recorded which). The donor label of this sample is uncertain.

This clonotype was found a few times. J is TRBJ1-1 and V is TRBV5-6; TRBD1 agrees at 9 bases. Per the germline V gene, CDR1 is SGHDT and CDR2 is YYEEEE. The CDR3 totals 15 residues. The V gene end was trimmed by 3 bases and the J gene end by 11 bases; junction bases not matched to a gene: 14. This CDR3 reads CASSSPGQGARKAFF. CDR3 DNA: TGTGCCAGCAGCTCCCCGGGACAGGGCGCGAGAAAGGCTTTCTTT.

This clonotype was seen many times. The chain has TRBV4-3 and TRBJ1-1; D uncertain. With 3 bases removed from V and 5 bases from J, the gap between germline ends came to 10 bases. Germline lookup yields CDR1 LGHNA and CDR2 YSLEER. This CDR3 is built from 13 residues. CDR3: CASSQDGLTEAFF. CDR3 DNA sequence: TGCGCCAGCAGCCAGGATGGACTAACTGAAGCTTTCTTT.

This clonotype was found many times. The rearrangement joins TRBV4-2 to TRBJ2-5; 14 bases match TRBD2. The germline V gene encodes CDR1 LGHNA and CDR2 YNFKEQ. The junction had 14 bases not matched to a gene; V was cut back by 0 bases and J by 2 bases. The CDR3 loop spans 21 amino acids. The CDR3: CASSQDFVGLAGGNLQETQYF. The CDR3 coding sequence is TGTGCCAGCAGCCAAGATTTTGTCGGACTAGCGGGGGGTAACCTACAAGAGACCCAGTACTTC.

Ten or more counts support this clonotype. The rearrangement joins TRBV5-6 to TRBJ2-1, with D unresolved. The CDR3 runs 12 residues. CDR1 is SGHDT and CDR2 is YYEEEE in the germline V gene. Deletions cut 7 bases from V and 5 bases from J, with 10 bases between. CDR3 coding DNA: TGTGCCAGCTTCAGCCTGAACAATGAGCAGTTCTTC. Its translation: CASFSLNNEQFF.

This clonotype has a count of ten or more. The CDR3 loop reads CASSNQNTGELFF. In DNA form, the CDR3 reads TGTGCCAGCAGTAACCAGAACACCGGGGAGCTGTTTTTT. V usage is TRBV6-4 and J usage is TRBJ2-2, with D unresolved. The CDR3 is made up of 13 amino acids. Germline assignment: CDR1 MRHNA and CDR2 SNTAGT. Deletions cut 5 bases from V and 1 base from J, with 5 bases between.

On this clonotype: A much larger clone differs from this one at a single base, so this may be a read error. The CDR3 DNA reads as TGCGCCAGCAGCCAAGATCCGGGAAACATTAAGTACTTC. Translating it yields CASSQDPGNIKYF. The rearrangement links TRBV4-3 to TRBJ2-4, with D tentatively TRBD2 (5 bases). This CDR3 contains 13 residues. Germline CDR1 and CDR2: LGHNA and YSLEER.

This clonotype was recorded many times. The V gene is TRBV28, the J gene TRBJ2-7; possible D gene TRBD2, 6 bases. CDR3 length: 15 residues. V lost 5 bases and J lost 3, with 17 bases in between. Germline assignment: CDR1 MDHEN and CDR2 SYDVKM. The CDR3 sequence is CASSPPGGEVYEQYF. CDR3 bases: TGTGCCAGCAGTCCGCCGGGCGGGGAAGTCTACGAGCAGTACTTC. Complete variable domain (other parts from reference TRBV28 and TRBJ2-7): DVKVTQSSRYLVKRTGEKVFLECVQDMDHENMFWYRQDPGLGLRLIYFSYDVKMKEKGDIPEGYSVSREKKERFSLILESASTNQTSMYLCASSPPGGEVYEQYFGPGTRLTVT.

J is TRBJ1-5 and V is TRBV6-6, with D perhaps TRBD1 (5 bases). The CDR3 extends over 16 amino acids. Germline CDR1 MNHNY, CDR2 SVGAGI (reference sequence). The ends were cut back, 7 bases at V and 3 bases at J, with 19 bases in the middle. In DNA, the CDR3 is TGTGCCAGCACCTCAAGCGGGGGTTGGAACAATCAGCCCCAGCATTTT. It translates to CASTSSGGWNNQPQHF.

This clonotype was found many times. The chain recombines TRBV6-5 with TRBJ1-4; TRBD1 is a possible D gene (5 bases). The length of the CDR3 is 14 residues. Between the trimmed V and J ends, which lost 8 bases and 3 bases, there was a span of 13 bases. Germline V gives CDR1 MNHEY, CDR2 SVGAGI. Written as DNA, the CDR3 is TGTGCCAGCGCGGGGCTGGGGTCTAATGAAAAACTGTTTTTT. As protein: CASAGLGSNEKLFF.

The V gene is TRBV11-2, the J gene TRBJ2-7, with a weak D call TRBD1 (6 bases). CDR3 length: 15 amino acids. Germline V gene sequence: CDR1 SGHAT, CDR2 FQNNGV. Trimming left V 6 bases short and J 7 bases short, with 22 bases between. CDR3 in DNA: TGTGCCAGCAGTCCCGCCCCCGGCAGGGGTCGTGAGCAGTACTTC. It encodes CASSPAPGRGREQYF. The variable domain in full, with the rest retrieved from reference TRBV11-2 and TRBJ2-7, is EAGVAQSPRYKIIEKRQSVAFWCNPISGHATLYWYQQILGQGPKLLIQFQNNGVVDDSQLPKDRFSAERLKGVDSTLKIQPAKLEDSAVYLCASSPAPGRGREQYFGPGTRLTVT.

This clonotype was seen at least ten times. The CDR3 does not end in the conserved phenylalanine or tryptophan, so this is likely a read error. The rearrangement uses TRBV12-3 or TRBV12-4 and TRBJ1-1, with D perhaps TRBD1 (5 bases). The CDR3 runs to 14 residues. V was cut by 4 bases and J by 1 base, with 10 bases left in between. The CDR3 DNA sequence: TGTGCCAGCAGTTCGGGACGGGGGAACACTGAAGCTTTCTCT. It codes for CASSSGRGNTEAFS.

This clonotype was recorded a few times. The chain uses TRBV4-3 and TRBJ1-3, with D unresolved. Germline V CDR1 and CDR2: LGHNA, YSLEER. The germline V and J ends were trimmed by 0 bases and 0 bases, with 12 bases remaining between them. The CDR3 is made up of 17 amino acids. DNA for the CDR3: TGCGCCAGCAGCCAAGAGCGGGTATCCCGCTCTGGAAACACCATATATTTT. Protein: CASSQERVSRSGNTIYF.

This clonotype was seen many times. The chain uses TRBV11-1 and TRBJ2-7; 12 positions match TRBD2. Trimming at V came to 5 bases and at J to 1 base, leaving 12 bases not matched to a gene. The CDR3 is made up of 18 amino acids. From germline, CDR1 is SGHAT and CDR2 FQDESV (reference sequence). CDR3 residues: CASSPTSGGVSPSYEQYF. The CDR3 region has the DNA TGTGCCAGCAGCCCGACTAGCGGGGGAGTGTCGCCTTCCTACGAGCAGTACTTC.

This clonotype occurred a few times. The chain couples TRBV11-2 to TRBJ2-1, with 8 bases lining up with TRBD1. CDR3 length: 15 amino acids. Germline V CDR1 and CDR2: SGHAT, FQNNGV. Trimming at V came to 4 bases and at J to 3 bases, leaving 5 bases not matched to a gene. CDR3 protein: CASSYQGAVYNEQFF. The CDR3 DNA reads as TGTGCCAGCAGCTACCAGGGGGCCGTCTACAATGAGCAGTTCTTC.

This clonotype was recorded a few times. The CDR3 loop reads CASSSGRVGSGNTIYF. The CDR3 DNA reads TGTGCCAGCAGCTCGGGAAGGGTGGGCTCTGGAAACACCATATATTTT. This chain connects TRBV11-2 to TRBJ1-3, with D uncertain. Trimming left V 4 bases short and J 0 bases short, with 13 bases between. The length of the CDR3 is 16 residues. Germline V lookup: CDR1 SGHAT, CDR2 FQNNGV.

At least ten counts were recorded for this clonotype. CDR3 protein: CASSPGNYEQFF. CDR3 in DNA: TGTGCCAGCTCACCCGGGAACTATGAGCAGTTCTTC. The gene calls are TRBV18 and TRBJ2-1; TRBD2 might be the D (5 bases). The CDR3 loop spans 12 amino acids. In germline, CDR1 is KGHSH, CDR2 LQKENI. Trimming removed 3 bases from V and 8 bases from J, with 8 bases in between.

This chain joins TRBV7-2 and TRBJ2-7; TRBD2 aligns across 10 bases. The V and J ends lost 2 bases and 7 bases, in that order; junction bases with no gene match: 11. CDR3 length equals 16 residues. Per germline, CDR1 SGHTA and CDR2 FQGNSA. This CDR3 reads CASSLTISGGAIEQYF. In DNA form, the CDR3 reads TGTGCCAGCAGCTTAACGATAAGCGGGGGGGCTATAGAGCAGTACTTC. Complete variable domain (other parts from reference TRBV7-2 and TRBJ2-7): GAGVSQSPSNKVTEKGKDVELRCDPISGHTALYWYRQSLGQGLEFLIYFQGNSAPDKSGLPSDRFSAERTGGSVSTLTIQRTQQEDSAVYLCASSLTISGGAIEQYFGPGTRLTVT.

The chain links TRBV28 to TRBJ2-7, with D possibly matching TRBD1 (6 bases). There are 14 residues in the CDR3. Germline CDR1 is MDHEN and CDR2 is SYDVKM. V was cut by 6 bases and J by 2 bases, with 14 bases left in between. The DNA of the CDR3 is TGTGCCAGCAGACCTATGACAGGAGCCTACGAGCAGTACTTC. This codes for CASRPMTGAYEQYF.

This clonotype was counted at least ten times. This chain uses TRBV4-3 with TRBJ1-5, with a possible D match to TRBD1 (6 bases). V was cut by 0 bases and J by 3 bases, with 12 bases left in between. This CDR3 contains 16 residues. The germline gives CDR1 LGHNA, CDR2 YSLEER. This CDR3 reads CASSQDPGAYNQPQHF. The CDR3 DNA reads as TGCGCCAGCAGCCAAGACCCAGGGGCCTACAATCAGCCCCAGCATTTT.

This clonotype showed up just a few times. The CDR3 DNA reads TGCGCCAGCGGACAACTGGGACCACCTGAAGCTTTCTTT. Translating gives CASGQLGPPEAFF. The chain has TRBV5-1 and TRBJ1-1; possible D gene TRBD1, 5 bases. CDR1 and CDR2 from the germline V gene are SGHRS and YFSETQ. The CDR3 contains 13 residues. V was shortened by 7 bases and J by 6 bases, with 16 bases between the two germline ends. The full variable domain, its missing parts supplied by reference TRBV5-1 and TRBJ1-1, is KAGVTQTPRYLIKTRGQQVTLSCSPISGHRSVSWYQQTPGQGLQFLFEYFSETQRNKGNFPGRFSGRQFSNSRSEMNVSTLELGDSALYLCASGQLGPPEAFFGQGTRLTVV.

This clonotype has a handful of counts. In nucleotides, the CDR3 is TGTGCCCCCGGGAGGGTAGCGGGGGGCACAGATACGCAGTATTTT. This codes for CAPGRVAGGTDTQYF. The chain has TRBV7-9 and TRBJ2-3; TRBD2 matches at 9 bases. This CDR3 contains 15 residues. Germline CDR1 and CDR2: SEHNR and FQNEAQ (reference sequence). J was trimmed by 1 base and V by 11 bases; bases with no gene match: 10.

On this clonotype itself: Germline is not matched at one junction end, which may reflect a read error. The CDR3 region is CASSPTGTTPGNSSLHF. In nucleotides, the CDR3 is TGTGCCAGCAGTCCCACCGGGACCACCCCTGGTAATTCATCCCTCCACTTT. The chain couples TRBV28 to TRBJ1-6; tentative D call: TRBD1 (5 bases). This CDR3 is 17 amino acids long. Per germline, CDR1 MDHEN and CDR2 SYDVKM.

J is TRBJ1-5 and V is TRBV4-2; D is ambiguous. V lost 0 bases and J 7 bases, leaving 13 bases between the germline ends. There are 15 residues in the CDR3. Germline V gene data show CDR1 as LGHNA and CDR2 as YNFKEQ. CDR3 sequence reads: CASSQDVVGSQPQHF. CDR3 nucleotide sequence: TGTGCCAGCAGCCAAGATGTAGTAGGGAGCCAGCCCCAGCATTTT.

The chain links TRBV18 to TRBJ2-5; 8 nucleotides line up with TRBD1. The CDR3 covers 19 residues. Trimming cost V 0 bases and J 2 bases; bases outside gene matches: 14. Germline values: CDR1 KGHSH, CDR2 LQKENI. CDR3 sequence reads: CASSPPFPGQEKIQETQYF. The CDR3 nucleotides read TGTGCCAGCTCACCACCGTTTCCGGGACAGGAAAAGATACAAGAGACCCAGTACTTC.

This sequence joins TRBV5-1 and TRBJ2-2; 7 positions match TRBD1. The CDR3 extends over 15 amino acids. The germline V gene has CDR1 SGHRS and CDR2 YFSETQ. The V and J ends lost 4 bases and 1 base, in that order; junction bases with no gene match: 4. The CDR3, as DNA: TGCGCCAGCAGCCAAGACAGGGTGAACACCGGGGAGCTGTTTTTT. Residues: CASSQDRVNTGELFF. Variable domain in full (rest from reference TRBV5-1 and TRBJ2-2): KAGVTQTPRYLIKTRGQQVTLSCSPISGHRSVSWYQQTPGQGLQFLFEYFSETQRNKGNFPGRFSGRQFSNSRSEMNVSTLELGDSALYLCASSQDRVNTGELFFGEGSRLTVL.

This clonotype was picked up a small number of times. The chain is built from TRBV11-3 and TRBJ2-1; D gene uncertain. Trimming removed 5 bases at V and 0 bases at J, with 2 bases between. CDR3 length: 12 residues. Germline values: CDR1 SGHNT, CDR2 YENEEA. CDR3: CASSASYNEQFF. The DNA for the CDR3 is TGTGCCAGCAGCGCCTCCTACAATGAGCAGTTCTTC.